Presented here are 3 T cell receptor beta chains from one specimen sequenced in a study of OX40 agonist ivuxolimab in advanced cancers. The receptor library was made with the immunoSEQ multiplex PCR assay. In its TCRdb copy, this immuneACCESS table keeps in-frame sequences only and misses some clones. Where compared with another copy, unresolved V genes explain less than half of these, and the others have no known cause. The sample table shows 20,000 to 25,000 clones, and around nine tenths are seen once. The top ten hold more than 50% of the sample. Sequencing used CD4+ or CD8+ T cells sorted from blood, obtained in a trial of the OX40 agonist ivuxolimab. The source is an adult with an advanced solid tumor such as melanoma, head and neck, liver or kidney cancer.

About this clone itself: Other DNA sequences in the sample encode the same CDR3. V and J are TRBV7-9 and TRBJ2-5; 13 bases match TRBD2. Germline assignment: CDR1 SEHNR and CDR2 FQNEAQ (reference sequence). This CDR3 is 16 amino acids long. Unmatched junction bases numbered 4, after V lost 5 bases and J lost 1 base. CDR3 region: CASSPRLAGGQETQYF. CDR3 sequence (DNA): TGTGCCAGCAGCCCGAGACTAGCGGGGGGCCAAGAGACCCAGTACTTC.

This chain uses TRBV6-6 with TRBJ1-2; no firm D call. CDR1 MNHNY and CDR2 SVGAGI come from the germline V gene (reference sequence). V was pared by 5 bases and J by 4 bases, with 17 bases between. This CDR3 contains 15 residues. As DNA, the CDR3 is TGTGCCAGCAGTGGAAACAGAGACCTCTTCTATGGCTACACCTTC. Its protein product is CASSGNRDLFYGYTF.

The chain is built from TRBV28 and TRBJ2-5; 8 nucleotides agree with TRBD2. Per germline, CDR1 MDHEN and CDR2 SYDVKM. The CDR3 extends over 14 amino acids. V trimming: 4 bases; J trimming: 4 bases; junction bases outside the gene matches: 5. CDR3 bases: TGTGCCAGCAGTTCCCGGGGGGGGCTAGAGACCCAGTACTTC. Protein: CASSSRGGLETQYF.